This T cell receptor (beta chain) was identified during a study of cytomegalovirus exposure and HLA in healthy donors. Study findings and constraints: When analyzed later, a missense DCLRE1C variant was found to be linked to TCR beta V- and J-gene trimming.

Notes on this clone: Its antigen is undetermined.

The CDR3 consists of 17 residues. Looked up from germline, CDR1 is LNHNV and CDR2 is YYDKDF (reference sequence). V dropped 0 bases and J dropped 3 bases, with 14 bases sitting between them. PCR used 60 Vbeta primers and 13 Jbeta primers. Libraries were prepared by immunoSEQ multiplex PCR; TCRdb keeps only in-frame clonotypes and omits some of them. The sample yields 110,000 to 150,000 clones, 79% seen once. The chain uses TRBV15 and TRBJ2-2; D possibly corresponds to TRBD1 (5 bases). Source material: PBMCs. The source is a man between 18 and 29 years old in good health and CMV-seronegative. The CDR3 coding sequence is TGTGCCACCAGCAGAGAAAGGGCAGGGTGGGACACCGGGGAGCTGTTTTTT. This sequence encodes CATSRERAGWDTGELFF.